The table lists the clone carrying this T cell receptor beta chain with many counts. The target antigen is unknown. The CDR3 totals 17 residues. Trimming cost V 4 bases and J 1 base; bases outside gene matches: 6. CDR1 is MNHEY, CDR2 SVGAGI, per germline. The data were obtained in a study of T-cell reconstitution after alpha-beta-depleted transplantation in children. Findings and limits, study-wide: Reports say that about two months after transplant, the alpha-beta T cells came out of several hundred graft clones that had expanded. Newly produced T cells mostly accounted for T-cell counts and diversity one year post-transplant. Certain patients had high TCRbeta diversity at day 60, and it came from recipient T cells and thymic progenitors that survived.

A TCRbeta library incorporating unique molecular identifiers was prepared. TCRdb independently ran MiXCR on the PCR reads; one entry per CDR3 protein. Among over 200,000 distinct CDR3 sequences listed, 17% were seen once. This clonotype was sampled from a male patient between 2 and 15 years old who had a stem cell transplant for acute lymphoblastic leukemia, so the T cells may come from the graft donor. Source: PBMCs, mostly from graft donor cells, taken 360 days after TCRalphabeta/CD19-depleted stem cell transplant. The chain has TRBV6-5 and TRBJ2-2, with TRBD1 matching 10 bases. For the CDR3, the DNA is TGTGCCAGCAGTTCATTCCGGACAGGGGGGAACACCGGGGAGCTGTTTTTT. It is translated as CASSSFRTGGNTGELFF.